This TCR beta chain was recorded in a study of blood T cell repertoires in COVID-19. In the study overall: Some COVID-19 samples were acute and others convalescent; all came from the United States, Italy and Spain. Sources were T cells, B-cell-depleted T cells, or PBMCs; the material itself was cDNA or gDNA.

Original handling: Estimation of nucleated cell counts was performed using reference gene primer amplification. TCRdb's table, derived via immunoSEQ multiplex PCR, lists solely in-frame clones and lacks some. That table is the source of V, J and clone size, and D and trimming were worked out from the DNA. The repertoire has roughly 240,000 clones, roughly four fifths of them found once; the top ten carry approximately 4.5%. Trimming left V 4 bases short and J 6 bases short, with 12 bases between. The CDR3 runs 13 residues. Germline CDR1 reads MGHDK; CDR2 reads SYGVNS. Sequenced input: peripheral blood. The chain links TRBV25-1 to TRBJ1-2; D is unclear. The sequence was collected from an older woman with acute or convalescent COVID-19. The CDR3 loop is CASSAPWRNGYTF. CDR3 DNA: TGTGCCAGCAGTGCCCCATGGCGGAATGGCTACACCTTC.